This T cell receptor (beta chain) was identified in a study of blood T cell repertoires in COVID-19 (dated by TCRdb to the early 2020s). About the study as a whole: Samples covering the acute and convalescent phases of COVID-19 were provided by collaborators in the United States, Italy and Spain. The repertoires were released in a freely available public database intended as a resource for research on the immune response to SARS-CoV-2. Nearly every sample came with metadata listing a de-identified subject ID, COVID-19 status, age in years and sex. The samples were drawn from the first 160 participants of the ongoing ImmuneRACE study and from about 1,200 subjects provided by 6 global collaborators. Where HLA class I and class II types were available, the types were taken from metadata supplied by the sample provider, not from assay-based typing. The material from the prospective study consisted of cDNA or gDNA derived from T cells, B-cell-depleted T cells, or PBMCs. Subjects who had been exposed to COVID-19, were actively infected with it, or had recovered from it provided the deeply sampled blood TCRbeta repertoires that made up the dataset.

What the study reported, not specific to this receptor: How much clinical and demographic metadata was included differed by source and by participant, and the metadata was provided uncurated.

This clone was detected only once. It lacks a known antigen. Nothing much larger sits one base from this clone, and base qualities are not available. The cysteine opens and the phenylalanine closes a CDR3 of 11 amino acids. The CDR3 DNA has 33 bases and is translated from base 1. The germline V end is reduced by 2 bases and the J end by 14 bases; junction bases left unmatched: 2. CDR1 and CDR2, looked up from the germline V gene, are MNHEY and SVGEGT. Whole blood was collected in K2EDTA tubes by collaborating institutions according to the institutions' own protocols. For TCRbeta analysis, collaborators shipped samples as frozen whole blood, isolated PBMCs, or DNA extracted from either of those sample types. The immunoSEQ Assay, a bias-controlled multiplex PCR, was used to amplify TCRbeta CDR3 regions from genomic DNA. In the paper's pipeline: The number of nucleated cells in each sample was estimated from the amplification of reference gene primers within the assay. Sequence reads were collapsed and filtered to measure the absolute abundance of every unique TCRbeta CDR3 rearrangement. Productive Simpson clonality was computed per sample as the square root of Simpson's diversity index over productive rearrangements. TCRdb carries this immuneACCESS record with in-frame sequences only. Its versions omit some clonotypes, under half of them owing to an unresolved V gene in the studies checked, with the rest unexplained. The DNA was the basis for D and trimming; V, J and clone size are from that table. The sample profile shows 35,000 to 45,000 clones; more than 80% of them were found once. The ten largest clones take up roughly 4.5% of the sample.

The V gene is TRBV6-2 or TRBV6-3 and the J gene is TRBJ2-4, with 8 bases in between that match TRBD1. The receptor comes from a man between 60 and 75 years old with acute or convalescent COVID-19. The sequencing sample was made of peripheral blood. The DNA sequence follows: TGTGCCAGCAGTTACCGGGACAGGAAGTACTTC. It translates to CASSYRDRKYF.